Below, 11 T cell receptor beta chains from the same sample are listed, as sequenced in a study of blood T cell repertoires in COVID-19. Here immunoSEQ multiplex PCR was the method, and the copy in TCRdb shows in-frame clones only, minus some. The sample holds roughly 150,000 clones, roughly 86% seen once. Sequencing was performed on peripheral blood. The receptor set was obtained from a woman aged 80 or older with COVID-19, enrolled during active disease.

V and J are TRBV6-5 and TRBJ2-3; TRBD2 might be the D (6 bases). Trimming took off 2 bases at V and 4 bases at J, with 13 bases between the two ends. Germline V gene sequence: CDR1 MNHEY, CDR2 SVGAGI. The CDR3 spans 15 residues. DNA of the CDR3: TGTGCCAGCAGTTACGGGCCTTTAGCGGCAGATACGCAGTATTTT. Protein product: CASSYGPLAADTQYF.

This clone showed up just once. The gene calls are TRBV10-3 and TRBJ2-1, with 9 bases that match TRBD2. This CDR3 has 15 residues. Germline CDR1 is ENHRY and CDR2 is SYGVKD. V dropped 4 bases and J dropped 7; count of bases not matched to a gene: 8. Here the CDR3 reads CAISGAAGGGNEQFF. CDR3 sequence (DNA): TGTGCCATCAGTGGTGCAGCGGGAGGTGGTAATGAGCAGTTCTTC.

This clone showed up just once. The V and J genes are TRBV7-3 and TRBJ1-2; 7 nucleotides align to TRBD1. The CDR3 consists of 15 residues. Germline assignment: CDR1 SGHTA and CDR2 FQGTGA. Germline trimming cut 2 bases from V and 5 bases from J; bases unmatched to any gene: 8. The CDR3 coding sequence is TGTGCCAGCAGCTTATTACCGGGACAGACATATGGCTACACCTTC. It codes for CASSLLPGQTYGYTF. Full variable domain (outside the CDR3, taken from reference TRBV7-3 and TRBJ1-2): GAGVSQTPSNKVTEKGKYVELRCDPISGHTALYWYRQSLGQGPEFLIYFQGTGAADDSGLPNDRFFAVRPEGSVSTLKIQRTERGDSAVYLCASSLLPGQTYGYTFGSGTRLTVV.

The chain uses TRBV29-1 and TRBJ1-2; D not resolved. V shed 4 bases and J shed 8 bases, with 14 bases lying between them. The length of the CDR3 is 12 residues. In germline, CDR1 is SQVTM, CDR2 ANQGSEA. CDR3: CSVATTTSGYTF. In DNA form, the CDR3 reads TGCAGCGTTGCCACGACTACCTCAGGCTACACCTTC. Full variable domain (missing parts from reference TRBV29-1 and TRBJ1-2): SAVISQKPSRDICQRGTSLTIQCQVDSQVTMMFWYRQQPGQSLTLIATANQGSEATYESGFVIDKFPISRPNLTFSTLTVSNMSPEDSSIYLCSVATTTSGYTFGSGTRLTVV.

V usage is TRBV7-2 and J usage is TRBJ1-5; D is unresolved. CDR3 size: 12 residues. Trimming left V 5 bases short and J 9 bases short, with 11 bases between. Germline CDR1 reads SGHTA; CDR2 reads FQGNSA. CDR3 DNA: TGTGCCAGCAGCCGCGGTCCCGGGCCCCAGCATTTT. Its protein is CASSRGPGPQHF.

CDR3 in DNA: TGTGCCACCAGTCCCGCCGGGACAGGAGTATATGGCTACACCTTC. It yields the protein CATSPAGTGVYGYTF. This sequence joins TRBV24-1 and TRBJ1-2; 8 bases map to TRBD1. This CDR3 has 15 residues. CDR1 is KGHDR, CDR2 SFDVKD, per germline. V lost 6 bases to trimming and J lost 5 bases; unmatched junction nucleotides: 10.

The chain combines TRBV27 with TRBJ2-7; 8 bases are a match to TRBD2. This CDR3 region has 15 residues. Per germline, CDR1 MNHEY and CDR2 SMNVEV (reference sequence). V shed 2 bases and J 0 bases; nucleotides not matched to a gene: 3. CDR3 loop: CASSLRGGGSYEQYF. Here the CDR3 DNA reads TGTGCCAGCAGTTTACGGGGGGGTGGCTCCTACGAGCAGTACTTC.

This clone was detected only a few times. The chain employs TRBV7-2 and TRBJ2-7; 7 bases are a match to TRBD2. This CDR3 contains 17 residues. V was pared by 5 bases and J by 0 bases, with 13 bases of the junction left unmatched. CDR1 SGHTA and CDR2 FQGNSA come from the germline V gene. This CDR3 is CASSQTTAGDGSYEQYF. In DNA form, the CDR3 reads TGTGCCAGCAGCCAAACCACGGCGGGAGACGGCTCCTACGAGCAGTACTTC.

The V gene is TRBV2, the J gene TRBJ1-2; 7 nucleotides align to TRBD1. Germline CDR1 is SNHLY and CDR2 is FYNNEI. The CDR3 loop spans 14 amino acids. The junction had 7 bases not matched to a gene; V was cut back by 7 bases and J by 2 bases. The CDR3 is CASTSQGINYGYTF. The DNA for the CDR3 is TGTGCCAGCACCTCACAGGGGATCAACTATGGCTACACCTTC. The full variable domain, with the rest looked up from reference TRBV2 and TRBJ1-2, is EPEVTQTPSHQVTQMGQEVILRCVPISNHLYFYWYRQILGQKVEFLVSFYNNEISEKSEIFDDQFSVERPDGSNFTLKIRSTKLEDSAMYFCASTSQGINYGYTFGSGTRLTVV.

V gene TRBV19 combines with J gene TRBJ1-6, with 7 nucleotides matching TRBD1. The CDR3 sequence is 15 residues long. Germline V gene lookup returns CDR1 LNHDA and CDR2 SQIVND (reference sequence). V dropped 1 base and J dropped 8; count of bases not matched to a gene: 5. The CDR3 DNA reads as TGTGCCAGTAGTATAGGGACAGGCGTGGATTCACCCCTCCACTTT. Its protein is CASSIGTGVDSPLHF.

This clone was observed a handful of times. Germline is not matched at one junction end, which may reflect a read error. This chain uses TRBV4-2 with TRBJ1-5; TRBD1 matches at 7 bases. This CDR3 has 16 residues. Germline V CDR1 and CDR2: LGHNA, YNFKEQ. This CDR3 reads CASSQDNGGGHQPQHF. In DNA, the CDR3 is TGTGCCAGTAGCCAAGATAATGGAGGGGGCCATCAGCCCCAGCATTTT.